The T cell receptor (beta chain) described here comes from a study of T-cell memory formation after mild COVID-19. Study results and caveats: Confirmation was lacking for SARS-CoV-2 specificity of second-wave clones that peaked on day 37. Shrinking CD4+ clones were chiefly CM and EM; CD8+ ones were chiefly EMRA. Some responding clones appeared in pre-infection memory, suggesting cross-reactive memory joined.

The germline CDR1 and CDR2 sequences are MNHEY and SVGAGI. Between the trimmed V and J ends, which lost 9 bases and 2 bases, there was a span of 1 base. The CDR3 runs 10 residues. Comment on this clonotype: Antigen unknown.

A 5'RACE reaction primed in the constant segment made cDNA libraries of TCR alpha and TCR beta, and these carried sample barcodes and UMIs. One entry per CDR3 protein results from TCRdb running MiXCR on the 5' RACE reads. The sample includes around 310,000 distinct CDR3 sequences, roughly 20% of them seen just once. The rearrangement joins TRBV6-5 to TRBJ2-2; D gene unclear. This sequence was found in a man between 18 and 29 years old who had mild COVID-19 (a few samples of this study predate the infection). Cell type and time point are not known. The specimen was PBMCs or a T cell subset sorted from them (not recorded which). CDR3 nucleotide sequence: TGTGCCAGAAACACCGGGGAGCTGTTTTTT. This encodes CARNTGELFF.